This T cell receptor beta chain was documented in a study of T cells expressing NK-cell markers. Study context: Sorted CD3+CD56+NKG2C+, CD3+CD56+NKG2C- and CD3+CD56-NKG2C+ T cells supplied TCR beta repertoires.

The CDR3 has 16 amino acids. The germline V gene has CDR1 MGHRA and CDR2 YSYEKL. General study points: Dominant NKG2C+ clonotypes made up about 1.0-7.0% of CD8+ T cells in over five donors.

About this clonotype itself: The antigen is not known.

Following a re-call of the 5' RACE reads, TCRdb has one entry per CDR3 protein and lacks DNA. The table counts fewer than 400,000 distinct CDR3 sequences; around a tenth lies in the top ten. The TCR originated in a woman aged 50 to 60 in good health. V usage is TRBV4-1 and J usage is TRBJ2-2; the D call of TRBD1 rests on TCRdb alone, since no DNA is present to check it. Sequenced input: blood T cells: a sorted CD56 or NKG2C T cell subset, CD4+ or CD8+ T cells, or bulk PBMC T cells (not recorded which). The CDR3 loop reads CASSQEKGARTGELFF.